A selection of T cell receptor beta chains follows, all from one sample in a study of T-cell reconstitution after alpha-beta-depleted transplantation in children. TCRdb re-called the PCR reads through MiXCR, storing one row per CDR3 protein. The table records about a million distinct CDR3 sequences, about 29% of them present only once. The sample here was PBMCs, mostly from graft donor cells, taken 360 days after TCRalphabeta/CD19-depleted stem cell transplant. The origin of the receptors is a boy younger than two who had a stem cell transplant for SCID, so the T cells may come from the graft donor. Each CDR3 is given with its conserved first and last residue. Each record gives: J gene, D gene, clone size, V gene, CDR3 DNA, CDR3 protein. A D gene is named only where the DNA matches it firmly. Only some rows state a clone size, as once, few, many or a class for expanded clones.

J gene: TRBJ2-3; D gene: -; clone size: -; V gene: TRBV2; CDR3 DNA: TGTGCCAGCAGTGAAGAGCTCGCGGGACTCACAGATACGCAGTATTTT; CDR3 protein: CASSEELAGLTDTQYF
J gene: TRBJ2-4; D gene: -; clone size: few; V gene: TRBV6-2/TRBV6-3; CDR3 DNA: TGTGCCAGCAGCAACCAGAACATTCAGTACTTC; CDR3 protein: CASSNQNIQYF
J gene: TRBJ2-3; D gene: -; clone size: -; V gene: TRBV28; CDR3 DNA: TGTGCCAGCACCGCGGGCCTCAATTTAGGAGATACGCAGTATTTT; CDR3 protein: CASTAGLNLGDTQYF
J gene: TRBJ2-5; D gene: -; clone size: -; V gene: TRBV25-1; CDR3 DNA: TGTGCCAGCAGTGAACCCCCACGGCGCGGGGTCCAAGAGACCCAGTACTTC; CDR3 protein: CASSEPPRRGVQETQYF
J gene: TRBJ1-2; D gene: -; clone size: -; V gene: TRBV27; CDR3 DNA: TGTGCCAGCAGTTTACGAGCTCACGCTAGGGGCTATGGCTACACCTTC; CDR3 protein: CASSLRAHARGYGYTF
J gene: TRBJ2-1; D gene: TRBD1; clone size: -; V gene: TRBV4-1; CDR3 DNA: TGCGCCAGCAGCCAAGAATGGACAGGGCGCAATGAGCAGTTCTTC; CDR3 protein: CASSQEWTGRNEQFF
J gene: TRBJ1-1; D gene: -; clone size: -; V gene: TRBV13; CDR3 DNA: TGTGCCAGCAGCTTAAGGTGGGGTGGGGGGATGAACACTGAAGCTTTCTTT; CDR3 protein: CASSLRWGGGMNTEAFF
J gene: TRBJ2-5; D gene: TRBD2; clone size: few; V gene: TRBV7-9; CDR3 DNA: TGTGCCAGCAGCTTAGCAGCAGCGGGAAGACAAGAGACCCAGTACTTC; CDR3 protein: CASSLAAAGRQETQYF
J gene: TRBJ2-1; D gene: TRBD2; clone size: -; V gene: TRBV11-1; CDR3 DNA: TGTGCCAGCAGCCCAAGGGTACTAGCGGGGGAGCAGTTCTTC; CDR3 protein: CASSPRVLAGEQFF
J gene: TRBJ2-3; D gene: TRBD1; clone size: -; V gene: TRBV2; CDR3 DNA: TGTGCCAGCAGTGGAAGGACAGGGGTTGCAGATACGCAGTATTTT; CDR3 protein: CASSGRTGVADTQYF
J gene: TRBJ2-3; D gene: -; clone size: -; V gene: TRBV7-2; CDR3 DNA: TGTGCCAGCAGCCGTTATCGCTCTAGCACAGATACGCAGTATTTT; CDR3 protein: CASSRYRSSTDTQYF
J gene: TRBJ2-5; D gene: -; clone size: -; V gene: TRBV30; CDR3 DNA: TGTGCCTGGACAGGGACGGCTCAAGAGACCCAGTACTTC; CDR3 protein: CAWTGTAQETQYF
J gene: TRBJ2-6; D gene: -; clone size: few; V gene: TRBV27; CDR3 DNA: TGTGCCAGCGGGGCCTTAGGACGTGGGGCCAACGTCCTGACTTTC; CDR3 protein: CASGALGRGANVLTF
J gene: TRBJ2-2; D gene: -; clone size: -; V gene: TRBV10-2; CDR3 DNA: TGCGCCAGCAGATTACCCAGGGGCTATCGCGGCACCGGGGAGCTGTTTTTT; CDR3 protein: CASRLPRGYRGTGELFF
J gene: TRBJ1-1; D gene: -; clone size: -; V gene: TRBV4-1; CDR3 DNA: TGCGCCAGCAGCCAAGCGACGAACACTGAAGCTTTCTTT; CDR3 protein: CASSQATNTEAFF
J gene: TRBJ2-3; D gene: -; clone size: -; V gene: TRBV4-1; CDR3 DNA: TGCGCCAGCAGCCAAGGGGATGGGACAGATACGCAGTATTTT; CDR3 protein: CASSQGDGTDTQYF
J gene: TRBJ1-1; D gene: TRBD1; clone size: -; V gene: TRBV18; CDR3 DNA: TGTGCCAGCTCACCCCTAACAGGGGTGAACACTGAAGCTTTCTTT; CDR3 protein: CASSPLTGVNTEAFF